The text below deals with one T cell receptor beta chain. What it recognizes is unknown. The J segment lost 4 bases and the V segment lost 0 bases, leaving 5 bases of the junction unmatched. CDR3 length: 15 amino acids. Germline CDR1 SGHDT, CDR2 YYEEEE. The data are from a study of cytomegalovirus exposure and HLA in healthy donors. Findings of the study overall: CMV serostatus stood as the only immune exposure information on hand. A few of the chains that were CMV-associated were confirmed in vitro to be specific for CMV antigens.

PCR was performed using 60 Vbeta and 13 Jbeta primers. Source study methods: There were 70 million to 95 million unique TCR beta chains by a later count, and some 12 million of them were shared. Libraries were prepared by immunoSEQ multiplex PCR; TCRdb keeps only in-frame clonotypes and omits some of them. The D gene and trimming were derived from the DNA, and the V and J assignments and clone size from that table. The sample has 75,000 to 100,000 clones, around three quarters seen once. The clonotype was recovered from a man in his 60s in good health and CMV-seropositive. The gene calls are TRBV5-6 and TRBJ2-5; TRBD2 agrees at 8 bases. The sample was PBMCs. CDR3 region: CASSLVGLGGETQYF. The CDR3 nucleotides are TGTGCCAGCAGCTTGGTGGGACTAGGAGGAGAGACCCAGTACTTC.